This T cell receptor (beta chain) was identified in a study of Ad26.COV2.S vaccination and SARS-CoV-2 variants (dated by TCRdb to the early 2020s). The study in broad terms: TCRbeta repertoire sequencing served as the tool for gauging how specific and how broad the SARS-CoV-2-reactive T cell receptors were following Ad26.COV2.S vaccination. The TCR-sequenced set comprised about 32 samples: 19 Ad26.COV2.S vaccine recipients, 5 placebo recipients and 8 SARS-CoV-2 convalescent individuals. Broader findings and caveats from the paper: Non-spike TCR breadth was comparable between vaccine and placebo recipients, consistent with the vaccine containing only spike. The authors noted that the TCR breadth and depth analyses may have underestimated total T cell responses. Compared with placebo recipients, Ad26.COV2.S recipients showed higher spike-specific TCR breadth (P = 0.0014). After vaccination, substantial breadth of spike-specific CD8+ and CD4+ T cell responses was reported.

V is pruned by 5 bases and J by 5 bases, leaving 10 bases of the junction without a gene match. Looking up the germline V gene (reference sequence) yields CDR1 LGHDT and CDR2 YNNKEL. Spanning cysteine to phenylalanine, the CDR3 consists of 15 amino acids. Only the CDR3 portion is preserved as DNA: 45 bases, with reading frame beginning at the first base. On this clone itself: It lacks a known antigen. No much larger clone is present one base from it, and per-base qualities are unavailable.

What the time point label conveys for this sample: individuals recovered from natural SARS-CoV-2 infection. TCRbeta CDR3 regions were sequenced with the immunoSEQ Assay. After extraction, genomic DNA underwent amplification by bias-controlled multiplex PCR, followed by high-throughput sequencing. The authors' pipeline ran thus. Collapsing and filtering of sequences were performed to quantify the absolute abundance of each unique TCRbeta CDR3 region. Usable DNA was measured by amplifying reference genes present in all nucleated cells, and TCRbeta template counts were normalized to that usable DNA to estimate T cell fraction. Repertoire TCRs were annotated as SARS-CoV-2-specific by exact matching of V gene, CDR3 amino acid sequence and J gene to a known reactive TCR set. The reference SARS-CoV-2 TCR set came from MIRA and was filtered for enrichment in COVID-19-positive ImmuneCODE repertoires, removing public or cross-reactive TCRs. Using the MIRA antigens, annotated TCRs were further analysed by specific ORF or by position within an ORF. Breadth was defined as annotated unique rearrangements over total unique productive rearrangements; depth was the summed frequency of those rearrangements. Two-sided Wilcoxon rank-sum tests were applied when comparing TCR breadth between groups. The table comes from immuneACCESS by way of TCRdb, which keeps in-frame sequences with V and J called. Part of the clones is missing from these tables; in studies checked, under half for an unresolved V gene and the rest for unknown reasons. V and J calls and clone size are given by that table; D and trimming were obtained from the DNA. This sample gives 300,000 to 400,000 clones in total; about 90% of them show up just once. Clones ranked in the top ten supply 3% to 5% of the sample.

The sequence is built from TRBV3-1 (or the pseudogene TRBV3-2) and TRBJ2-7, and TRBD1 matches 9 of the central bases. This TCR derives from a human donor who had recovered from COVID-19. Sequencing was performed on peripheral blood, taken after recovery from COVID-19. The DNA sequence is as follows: TGTGCCAGCAGCGAATACGGGACAGGGATCGACGAGCAGTACTTC. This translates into CASSEYGTGIDEQYF.